This T cell receptor (beta chain) derives from a study of read filtering for tumor transcriptome and immune sequencing. Per germline, CDR1 DFQATT and CDR2 SNEGSKA (reference sequence). Trimming removed 6 bases at V and 0 bases at J, with 15 bases between. The CDR3 spans 15 residues. This library used roughly 400 ng RNA and molecular barcoded adaptors spanning alpha/delta and beta/gamma chains. TCRdb itself ran the reads through MiXCR, one entry per CDR3 protein. This sample has roughly 6,000 distinct CDR3 sequences, with around 20% found just once. The sample holds many counts of this clonotype. Its antigen is as yet unknown. Bone marrow was sampled from every patient at the time of active disease. Regarding the study as a whole: The sorted CD138-negative fraction was a mixed bone marrow immune population, not purified T cells.

Sequencing was performed on a population of CD138-negative cells sorted from bone marrow. V gene TRBV20-1 combines with J gene TRBJ1-5; no definite D call. The origin of this receptor is a donor over 35 with multiple myeloma. The DNA for the CDR3 is TGCAGTGCGTCCCAGGATCCCGATAGCAATCAGCCCCAGCATTTT. This translates into CSASQDPDSNQPQHF.